This is a list of T cell receptor beta chains from one sample in a study of identical twins. TCRdb called the 5' RACE reads again in MiXCR, with one record for every CDR3 protein. The data contain approximately 140,000 distinct CDR3 sequences, roughly 3.5% of them seen just once; the ten biggest clones take up around 8%. The sample consisted of memory T cells sorted from blood. The receptors shown here come from a man between 18 and 29 years old in good health. Each CDR3 is given with its conserved first and last residue. A D gene is named only where the DNA matches it firmly. Expanded clones get a size class; other rows say once, few or many, or leave the size out.

v_call: TRBV7-8; cdr3_length: 14; d_call: .; j_call: TRBJ1-1; clone_size: many; cdr3_nt: TGTGCCAGTCTAACGGCGGCGGGAGATACTGAAGCTTTCTTT; cdr3_aa: CASLTAAGDTEAFF
v_call: TRBV4-3; cdr3_length: 17; d_call: .; j_call: TRBJ1-6; clone_size: few; cdr3_nt: TGCGCCAGCAGCCAAGATGGTGGGAGCTCCTATAATTCACCCCTCCACTTT; cdr3_aa: CASSQDGGSSYNSPLHF
v_call: TRBV14; cdr3_length: 16; d_call: .; j_call: TRBJ1-4; clone_size: .; cdr3_nt: TGTGCCAGCAGCCAAGAACTTGGGGGGTTGGGTGAAAAACTGTTTTTT; cdr3_aa: CASSQELGGLGEKLFF
v_call: TRBV5-6; cdr3_length: 14; d_call: .; j_call: TRBJ2-3; clone_size: many; cdr3_nt: TGTGCCAGCAGCTTTTTTTCTGGGCCCGATACGCAGTATTTT; cdr3_aa: CASSFFSGPDTQYF
v_call: TRBV6-2/TRBV6-3; cdr3_length: 16; d_call: TRBD1; j_call: TRBJ1-2; clone_size: many; cdr3_nt: TGTGCCAGCAGTTACTTGTGGACCGGGACAGTTTCTAACTACACCTTC; cdr3_aa: CASSYLWTGTVSNYTF
v_call: TRBV11-2; cdr3_length: 14; d_call: .; j_call: TRBJ2-5; clone_size: many; cdr3_nt: TGTGCCAGCAGCTTAGTTCGCCAGGGGCAGACCCAGTACTTC; cdr3_aa: CASSLVRQGQTQYF
v_call: TRBV20-1; cdr3_length: 15; d_call: .; j_call: TRBJ2-1; clone_size: many; cdr3_nt: TGCAGTGCTAGAGGGGTTAGCAGGTCCTACAATGAGCAGTTCTTC; cdr3_aa: CSARGVSRSYNEQFF
v_call: TRBV5-1; cdr3_length: 15; d_call: .; j_call: TRBJ1-2; clone_size: many; cdr3_nt: TGCGCCAGCAGCTCTACAGGACGGAGTAACTATGGCTACACCTTC; cdr3_aa: CASSSTGRSNYGYTF
v_call: TRBV7-9; cdr3_length: 16; d_call: .; j_call: TRBJ2-2; clone_size: many; cdr3_nt: TGTGCCAGCAGCCAAGCGGTGGGCTCTAACACCGGGGAGCTGTTTTTT; cdr3_aa: CASSQAVGSNTGELFF
v_call: TRBV9; cdr3_length: 15; d_call: .; j_call: TRBJ2-7; clone_size: many; cdr3_nt: TGTGCCAGCAGCGTAGGCCCGGTCATTACCTACGAGCAGTACTTC; cdr3_aa: CASSVGPVITYEQYF
v_call: TRBV25-1; cdr3_length: 15; d_call: TRBD1; j_call: TRBJ2-7; clone_size: many; cdr3_nt: TGTGCCAGCAGTGCGTCCCGGGACAGGGACTACGAGCAGTACTTC; cdr3_aa: CASSASRDRDYEQYF
v_call: TRBV27; cdr3_length: 13; d_call: .; j_call: TRBJ2-1; clone_size: few; cdr3_nt: TGTGCCAGCACCCATCCTTTGGACAATGAGCAGTTCTTC; cdr3_aa: CASTHPLDNEQFF
v_call: TRBV5-1; cdr3_length: 16; d_call: .; j_call: TRBJ1-4; clone_size: many; cdr3_nt: TGCGCCAGCAGCTTGAGTCCGGCCGCAACTAATGAAAAACTGTTTTTT; cdr3_aa: CASSLSPAATNEKLFF
v_call: TRBV28; cdr3_length: 15; d_call: .; j_call: TRBJ1-5; clone_size: many; cdr3_nt: TGTGCCAGCAGTGCAACCTTCGGTCTCAATCAGCCCCAGCATTTT; cdr3_aa: CASSATFGLNQPQHF
v_call: TRBV6-1; cdr3_length: 15; d_call: TRBD2; j_call: TRBJ2-1; clone_size: many; cdr3_nt: TGTGCCAGCGGGCAACTAGCGGGAGGGCGGAATGAGCAGTTCTTC; cdr3_aa: CASGQLAGGRNEQFF
v_call: TRBV20-1; cdr3_length: 12; d_call: TRBD2; j_call: TRBJ2-1; clone_size: .; cdr3_nt: TGCAGTGCGGGGACTAGCGGTCAGAAGATGTTCTTC; cdr3_aa: CSAGTSGQKMFF
v_call: TRBV5-5; cdr3_length: 17; d_call: TRBD1; j_call: TRBJ2-3; clone_size: many; cdr3_nt: TGTGCCAGCAGCTTGGGGACAGGGGGCACACTCACAGATACGCAGTATTTT; cdr3_aa: CASSLGTGGTLTDTQYF
v_call: TRBV14; cdr3_length: 18; d_call: TRBD2; j_call: TRBJ2-7; clone_size: many; cdr3_nt: TGTGCCAGCAGCCAAGGACTAGCGGGACCCGGGGTCTCCTACGAGCAGTACTTC; cdr3_aa: CASSQGLAGPGVSYEQYF
v_call: TRBV5-1; cdr3_length: 15; d_call: TRBD1; j_call: TRBJ2-7; clone_size: many; cdr3_nt: TGCGCCAGCAGCCTCAGGGGGCCCTTTATCTACGAGCAGTACTTC; cdr3_aa: CASSLRGPFIYEQYF
v_call: TRBV19; cdr3_length: 14; d_call: .; j_call: TRBJ1-1; clone_size: few; cdr3_nt: TGTGCCAGTAAGACGACAGAGTTAACGTCTGAAGCTTTCTTT; cdr3_aa: CASKTTELTSEAFF
v_call: TRBV11-3; cdr3_length: 16; d_call: .; j_call: TRBJ2-5; clone_size: few; cdr3_nt: TGTGCCAGCAGCTCCACGCGAAGGACCATCCAAGAGACCCAGTACTTC; cdr3_aa: CASSSTRRTIQETQYF
v_call: TRBV20-1; cdr3_length: 13; d_call: .; j_call: TRBJ2-4; clone_size: many; cdr3_nt: TGCAGTGGGACAGAAAGAGCCAAAAACATTCAGTACTTC; cdr3_aa: CSGTERAKNIQYF
v_call: TRBV24-1; cdr3_length: 19; d_call: TRBD2; j_call: TRBJ2-2; clone_size: many; cdr3_nt: TGTGCCACCAGTGATCCGACCAGGGAGCGGGAGCGGCCCACCGGGGAGCTGTTTTTT; cdr3_aa: CATSDPTRERERPTGELFF
v_call: TRBV9; cdr3_length: 11; d_call: .; j_call: TRBJ2-3; clone_size: many; cdr3_nt: TGTGCCAGCGGGAGGACAGATACGCAGTATTTT; cdr3_aa: CASGRTDTQYF
v_call: TRBV12-3/TRBV12-4; cdr3_length: 15; d_call: .; j_call: TRBJ2-1; clone_size: .; cdr3_nt: TGTTCCAGCGCGGCCCACGGGAGAACCTACAATGAGCAGTTCTTC; cdr3_aa: CSSAAHGRTYNEQFF
v_call: TRBV13; cdr3_length: 15; d_call: TRBD1; j_call: TRBJ2-7; clone_size: many; cdr3_nt: TGTGCCAGCAGCTTAGTCCGGGACAGGGCCTACGAGCAGTACTTC; cdr3_aa: CASSLVRDRAYEQYF
v_call: TRBV3-1; cdr3_length: 15; d_call: .; j_call: TRBJ1-1; clone_size: many; cdr3_nt: TGTGCCAGCAGCCTAAGGGACAATATGAACACTGAAGCTTTCTTT; cdr3_aa: CASSLRDNMNTEAFF
v_call: TRBV28; cdr3_length: 16; d_call: .; j_call: TRBJ1-5; clone_size: many; cdr3_nt: TGTGCCAGCAGTTTACTTTCCCGGGTGAGCAATCAGCCCCAGCATTTT; cdr3_aa: CASSLLSRVSNQPQHF
v_call: TRBV6-6; cdr3_length: 12; d_call: .; j_call: TRBJ1-1; clone_size: many; cdr3_nt: TGTGCCAGCATCCCACCGGACACTGAAGCTTTCTTT; cdr3_aa: CASIPPDTEAFF
v_call: TRBV20-1; cdr3_length: 17; d_call: TRBD2; j_call: TRBJ2-1; clone_size: many; cdr3_nt: TGCAGTGCTTTTCTGGGGTTTCTAGCGGAGAAAGAGAATGAGCAGTTCTTC; cdr3_aa: CSAFLGFLAEKENEQFF
v_call: TRBV10-3; cdr3_length: 14; d_call: TRBD2; j_call: TRBJ2-2; clone_size: many; cdr3_nt: TGTGCCATGGCGAGCGGGAGAGGTACCGGGGAGCTGTTTTTT; cdr3_aa: CAMASGRGTGELFF
v_call: TRBV20-1; cdr3_length: 15; d_call: TRBD2; j_call: TRBJ2-3; clone_size: many; cdr3_nt: TGCAGTGCTAGTTCACTAGCGGGAGATAAAGATACGCAGTATTTT; cdr3_aa: CSASSLAGDKDTQYF
v_call: TRBV7-9; cdr3_length: 15; d_call: TRBD1; j_call: TRBJ1-2; clone_size: many; cdr3_nt: TGTGCCAGCAGCTCCTTTGGACAGGGAACCTATGGCTACACCTTC; cdr3_aa: CASSSFGQGTYGYTF
v_call: TRBV2; cdr3_length: 14; d_call: .; j_call: TRBJ1-4; clone_size: many; cdr3_nt: TGTGCCAGCAGTACCCTCGGGGGGCAGGAAAAACTGTTTTTT; cdr3_aa: CASSTLGGQEKLFF
v_call: TRBV7-9; cdr3_length: 14; d_call: .; j_call: TRBJ1-1; clone_size: many; cdr3_nt: TGTGCCAGCAGCTTAAAGTACAAGAACACTGAAGCTTTCTTT; cdr3_aa: CASSLKYKNTEAFF
v_call: TRBV4-2; cdr3_length: 18; d_call: .; j_call: TRBJ2-2; clone_size: many; cdr3_nt: TGTGCCAGCAGCCTAACAGGGTATGGACTCCCTGGCACCGGGGAGCTGTTTTTT; cdr3_aa: CASSLTGYGLPGTGELFF
v_call: TRBV5-1; cdr3_length: 14; d_call: TRBD1; j_call: TRBJ1-1; clone_size: many; cdr3_nt: TGCGCCAGCAGCTTAGCAGGGGGCTTCACTGAAGCTTTCTTT; cdr3_aa: CASSLAGGFTEAFF
v_call: TRBV7-2; cdr3_length: 15; d_call: TRBD2; j_call: TRBJ2-6; clone_size: many; cdr3_nt: TGTGCCAGCAGCTTTGCGGGGGCTGGGGCCAACGTCCTGACTTTC; cdr3_aa: CASSFAGAGANVLTF
v_call: TRBV18; cdr3_length: 12; d_call: .; j_call: TRBJ1-2; clone_size: many; cdr3_nt: TGTGCCAGCTCACTGCGAAACTATGGCTACACCTTC; cdr3_aa: CASSLRNYGYTF
v_call: TRBV7-9; cdr3_length: 16; d_call: TRBD1; j_call: TRBJ1-4; clone_size: many; cdr3_nt: TGTGCCAGCAGCTTATGGACCGACAGGGGTAATGAAAAACTGTTTTTT; cdr3_aa: CASSLWTDRGNEKLFF
v_call: TRBV3-1; cdr3_length: 14; d_call: .; j_call: TRBJ2-2; clone_size: many; cdr3_nt: TGTGCCAGCAGCACTAGGCTGAACACCGGGGAGCTGTTTTTT; cdr3_aa: CASSTRLNTGELFF
v_call: TRBV7-2; cdr3_length: 15; d_call: .; j_call: TRBJ2-5; clone_size: few; cdr3_nt: TGTGCCAGCAGCTTTCTCCGGGCAACTCAAGAGACCCAGTACTTC; cdr3_aa: CASSFLRATQETQYF